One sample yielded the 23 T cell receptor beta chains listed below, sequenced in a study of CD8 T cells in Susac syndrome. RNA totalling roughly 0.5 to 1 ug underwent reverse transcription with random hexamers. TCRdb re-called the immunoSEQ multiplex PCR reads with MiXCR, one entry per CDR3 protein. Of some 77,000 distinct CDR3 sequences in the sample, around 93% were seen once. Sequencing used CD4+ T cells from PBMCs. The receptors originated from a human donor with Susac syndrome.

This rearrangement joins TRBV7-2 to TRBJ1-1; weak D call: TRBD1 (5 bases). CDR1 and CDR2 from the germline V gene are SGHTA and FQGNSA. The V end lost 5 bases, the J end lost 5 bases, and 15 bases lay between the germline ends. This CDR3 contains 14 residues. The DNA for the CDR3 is TGTGCCAGCAGCCAGCGGGCGGGGGGGACTGAAGCTTTCTTT. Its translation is CASSQRAGGTEAFF. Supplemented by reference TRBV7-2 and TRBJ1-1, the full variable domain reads GAGVSQSPSNKVTEKGKDVELRCDPISGHTALYWYRQSLGQGLEFLIYFQGNSAPDKSGLPSDRFSAERTGGSVSTLTIQRTQQEDSAVYLCASSQRAGGTEAFFGQGTRLTVV.

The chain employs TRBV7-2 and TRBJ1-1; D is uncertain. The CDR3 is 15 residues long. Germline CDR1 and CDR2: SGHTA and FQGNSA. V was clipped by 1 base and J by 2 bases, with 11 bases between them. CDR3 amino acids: CASSLDSTVNTEAFF. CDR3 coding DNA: TGTGCCAGCAGCTTAGATTCGACGGTCAACACTGAAGCTTTCTTT. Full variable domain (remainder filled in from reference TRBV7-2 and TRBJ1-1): GAGVSQSPSNKVTEKGKDVELRCDPISGHTALYWYRQSLGQGLEFLIYFQGNSAPDKSGLPSDRFSAERTGGSVSTLTIQRTQQEDSAVYLCASSLDSTVNTEAFFGQGTRLTVV.

CDR3 coding DNA: TGTGCCAGCCCCTTAGGGGGGGTTTATCGGACAGATACGCAGTATTTT. As protein: CASPLGGVYRTDTQYF. The chain couples TRBV28 to TRBJ2-3, with D perhaps matching TRBD2 (7 bases). Per germline, CDR1 MDHEN and CDR2 SYDVKM. Trimming took off 8 bases at V and 3 bases at J, with 21 bases between the two ends. This CDR3 region has 16 residues.

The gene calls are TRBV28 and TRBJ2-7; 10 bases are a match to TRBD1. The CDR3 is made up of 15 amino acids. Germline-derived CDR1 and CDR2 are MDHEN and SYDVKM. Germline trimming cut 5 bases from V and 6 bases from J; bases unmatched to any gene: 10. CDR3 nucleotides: TGTGCCAGCAGTAAAACCGGGACAGGGGTTCTCGAGCAGTACTTC. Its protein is CASSKTGTGVLEQYF. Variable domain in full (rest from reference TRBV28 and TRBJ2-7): DVKVTQSSRYLVKRTGEKVFLECVQDMDHENMFWYRQDPGLGLRLIYFSYDVKMKEKGDIPEGYSVSREKKERFSLILESASTNQTSMYLCASSKTGTGVLEQYFGPGTRLTVT.

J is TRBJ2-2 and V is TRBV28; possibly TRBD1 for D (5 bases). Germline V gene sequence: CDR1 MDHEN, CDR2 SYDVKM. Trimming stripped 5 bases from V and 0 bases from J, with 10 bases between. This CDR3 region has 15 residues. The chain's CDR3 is CASSRQPSNTGELFF. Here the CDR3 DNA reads TGTGCCAGCAGTCGACAGCCCTCGAACACCGGGGAGCTGTTTTTT.

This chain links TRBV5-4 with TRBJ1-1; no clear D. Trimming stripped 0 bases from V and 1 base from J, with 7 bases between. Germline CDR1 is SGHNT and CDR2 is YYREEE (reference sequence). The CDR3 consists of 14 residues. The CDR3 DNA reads TGTGCCAGCAGCTTGGGAGCGGGGAACACTGAAGCTTTCTTT. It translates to CASSLGAGNTEAFF.

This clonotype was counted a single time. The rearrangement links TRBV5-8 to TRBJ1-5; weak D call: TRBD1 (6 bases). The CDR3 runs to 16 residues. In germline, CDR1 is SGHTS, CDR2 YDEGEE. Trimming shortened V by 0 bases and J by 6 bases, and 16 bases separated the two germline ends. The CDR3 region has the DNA TGTGCCAGCAGCTTGGGGACTTTGGGAGGGGGTCAGCCCCAGCATTTT. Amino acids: CASSLGTLGGGQPQHF.

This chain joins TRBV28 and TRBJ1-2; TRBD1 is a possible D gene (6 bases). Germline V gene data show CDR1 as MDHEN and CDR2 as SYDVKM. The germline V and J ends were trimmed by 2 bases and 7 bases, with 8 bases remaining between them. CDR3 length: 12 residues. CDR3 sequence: CASSLTGIGYTF. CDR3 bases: TGTGCCAGCAGTTTAACAGGGATTGGCTACACCTTC.

The CDR3: CASSQDRVRRGTEAFF. CDR3 bases: TGTGCCAGCAGCCAGGACAGGGTACGGCGTGGCACTGAAGCTTTCTTT. This chain joins TRBV7-2 and TRBJ1-1; 8 nucleotides match TRBD1. Per the germline V gene, CDR1 is SGHTA and CDR2 is FQGNSA. The CDR3 totals 16 residues. Trimming took 5 bases from V and 4 from J; bases not matched to a gene: 12.

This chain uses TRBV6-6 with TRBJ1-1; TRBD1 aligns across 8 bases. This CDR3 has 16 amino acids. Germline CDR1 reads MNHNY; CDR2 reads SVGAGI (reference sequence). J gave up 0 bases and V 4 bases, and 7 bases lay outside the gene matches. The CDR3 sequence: CASSSTTGGVNTEAFF. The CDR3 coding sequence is TGTGCCAGCAGTTCCACCACAGGGGGTGTGAACACTGAAGCTTTCTTT.

CDR3 DNA sequence: TGTGCCAGCAGTTACTCGATTACCCAGGCCCTTTCCTACGAGCAGTACTTC. Protein product: CASSYSITQALSYEQYF. The chain employs TRBV6-2 or TRBV6-3 and TRBJ2-7; D unclear. CDR1 is MNHEY, CDR2 SVGEGT, per germline. Trimming removed 0 bases from V and 1 base from J, with 16 bases in between. CDR3 length: 17 residues.

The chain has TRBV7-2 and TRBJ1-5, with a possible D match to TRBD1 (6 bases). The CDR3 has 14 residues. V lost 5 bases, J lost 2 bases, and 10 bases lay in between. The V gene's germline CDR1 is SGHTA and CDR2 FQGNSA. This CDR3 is CASSPRTGNQPQHF. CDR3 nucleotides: TGTGCCAGCAGCCCACGGACAGGCAATCAGCCCCAGCATTTT.

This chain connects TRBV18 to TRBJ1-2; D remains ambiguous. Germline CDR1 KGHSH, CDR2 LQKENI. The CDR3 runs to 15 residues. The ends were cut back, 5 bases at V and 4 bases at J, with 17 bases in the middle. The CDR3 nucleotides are TGTGCCAGCTCAAACGTCATAGGGTGGATCTATGGCTACACCTTC. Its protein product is CASSNVIGWIYGYTF.

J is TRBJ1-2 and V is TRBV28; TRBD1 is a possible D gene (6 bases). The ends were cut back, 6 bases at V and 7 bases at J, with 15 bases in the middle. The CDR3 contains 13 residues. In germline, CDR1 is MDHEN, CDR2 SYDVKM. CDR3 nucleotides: TGTGCCAGCAGCACAGGGTGGCGTTCTGGCTACACCTTC. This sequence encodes CASSTGWRSGYTF.

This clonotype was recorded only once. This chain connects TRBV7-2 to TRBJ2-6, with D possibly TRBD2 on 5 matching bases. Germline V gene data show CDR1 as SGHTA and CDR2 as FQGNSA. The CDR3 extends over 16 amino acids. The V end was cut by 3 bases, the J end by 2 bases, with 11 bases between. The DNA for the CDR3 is TGTGCCAGCAGCTTGCGGGCAGCAGCTGGGGCCAACGTCCTGACTTTC. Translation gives CASSLRAAAGANVLTF. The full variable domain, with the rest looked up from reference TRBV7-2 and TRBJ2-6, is GAGVSQSPSNKVTEKGKDVELRCDPISGHTALYWYRQSLGQGLEFLIYFQGNSAPDKSGLPSDRFSAERTGGSVSTLTIQRTQQEDSAVYLCASSLRAAAGANVLTFGAGSRLTVL.

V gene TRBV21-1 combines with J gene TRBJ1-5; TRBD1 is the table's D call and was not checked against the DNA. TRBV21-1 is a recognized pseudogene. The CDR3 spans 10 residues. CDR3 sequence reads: CASSRGDRHF. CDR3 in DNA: TGTGCCAGCAGCCGGGGGGACAGGCATTTT.

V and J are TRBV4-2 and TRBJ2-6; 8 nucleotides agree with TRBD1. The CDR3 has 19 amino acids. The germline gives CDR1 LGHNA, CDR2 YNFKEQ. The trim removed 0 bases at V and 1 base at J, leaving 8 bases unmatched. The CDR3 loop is CASSQDQGARQSGANVLTF. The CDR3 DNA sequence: TGTGCCAGCAGCCAAGATCAGGGGGCACGGCAATCTGGGGCCAACGTCCTGACTTTC.

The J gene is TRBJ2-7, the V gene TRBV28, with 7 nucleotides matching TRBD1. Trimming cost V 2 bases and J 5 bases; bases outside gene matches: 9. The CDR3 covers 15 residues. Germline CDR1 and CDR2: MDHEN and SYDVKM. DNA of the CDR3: TGTGCCAGCAGTTTACAGGGGGTAGTGAAAAACGAGCAGTACTTC. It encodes CASSLQGVVKNEQYF.

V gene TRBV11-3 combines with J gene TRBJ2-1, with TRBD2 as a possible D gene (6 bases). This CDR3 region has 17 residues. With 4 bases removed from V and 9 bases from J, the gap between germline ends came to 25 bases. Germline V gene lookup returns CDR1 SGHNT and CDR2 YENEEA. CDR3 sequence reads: CASSSKLGTKFGGEQFF. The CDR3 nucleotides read TGTGCCAGCAGCTCCAAATTAGGGACCAAATTCGGGGGTGAGCAGTTCTTC.

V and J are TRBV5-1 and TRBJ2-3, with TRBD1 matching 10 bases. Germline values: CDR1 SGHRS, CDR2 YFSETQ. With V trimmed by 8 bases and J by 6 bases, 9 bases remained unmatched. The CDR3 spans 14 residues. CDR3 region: CASSTGGSVDTQYF. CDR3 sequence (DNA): TGCGCCAGTTCGACAGGGGGCTCTGTGGATACGCAGTATTTT.

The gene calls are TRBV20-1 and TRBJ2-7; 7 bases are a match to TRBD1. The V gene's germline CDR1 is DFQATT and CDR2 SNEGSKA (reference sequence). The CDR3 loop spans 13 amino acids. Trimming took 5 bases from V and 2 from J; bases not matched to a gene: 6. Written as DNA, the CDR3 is TGCAGTGCTCTTCCGACAGGGACCTACGAGCAGTACTTC. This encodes CSALPTGTYEQYF.

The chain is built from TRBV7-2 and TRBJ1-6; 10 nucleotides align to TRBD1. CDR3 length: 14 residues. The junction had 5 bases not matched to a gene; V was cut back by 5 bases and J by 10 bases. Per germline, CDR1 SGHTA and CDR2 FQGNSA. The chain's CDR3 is CASSRDRGESPLHF. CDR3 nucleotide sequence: TGTGCCAGCAGCCGGGACAGGGGAGAATCACCCCTCCACTTT.

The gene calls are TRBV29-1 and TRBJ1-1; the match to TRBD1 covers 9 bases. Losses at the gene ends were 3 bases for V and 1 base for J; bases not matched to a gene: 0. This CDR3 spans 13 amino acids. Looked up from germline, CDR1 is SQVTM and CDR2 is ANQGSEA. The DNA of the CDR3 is TGCAGCGTTGAGACAGGGGGGAACACTGAAGCTTTCTTT. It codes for CSVETGGNTEAFF.